This T cell receptor (beta chain) was captured by sequencing in a study of blood T cell repertoires in COVID-19. The overall study: Some COVID-19 samples were acute and others convalescent; all came from the United States, Italy and Spain.

Clones were sequenced by immunoSEQ multiplex PCR, and TCRdb holds only the in-frame ones, with some missing. The table records more than 35,000 clones, 79% of them present only once. V lost 0 bases, J lost 8 bases, and 11 bases lay in between. The CDR3 length is 14 residues. Germline lookup yields CDR1 LNHNV and CDR2 YYDKDF (reference sequence). This chain connects TRBV15 to TRBJ2-1; D might be TRBD2 (5 bases). Input material: peripheral blood. This TCR came from a man between 65 and 80 years old with acute or convalescent COVID-19. For the CDR3, the DNA is TGTGCCACCAGCAGAGAAGGCGGGTGGGATGAGCAGTTCTTC. This sequence encodes CATSREGGWDEQFF.